This TCR beta chain originates from a study of PD-1 blockade in classical Hodgkin lymphoma. Study-wide findings and caveats: In newly diagnosed patients, baseline TCR diversity was reportedly below that of healthy donors. Baseline diversity was lower in partial responders and progressors than complete responders.

All patients experienced relapse after autologous stem cell transplantation, and brentuximab vedotin exposure was variable. V lost 5 bases, J lost 4 bases, and 18 bases lay in between. CDR1 and CDR2 (germline): SGHRS, YFSETQ. CDR3 length equals 15 residues. Sequencing used immunoSEQ multiplex PCR; TCRdb keeps in-frame clones, though not all of them. The sample has around 45,000 clones; 88% are singletons. Points on this clone: Antigen: not known.

The source was peripheral blood mononuclear cells (PBMCs), collected at baseline. The chain couples TRBV5-1 to TRBJ1-2, with TRBD1 as a possible D gene (6 bases). The origin of this receptor is a human donor with classical Hodgkin lymphoma. This CDR3 reads CASREDRTALYGYTF. The CDR3 DNA follows: TGCGCCAGCAGGGAAGACAGGACTGCTCTCTATGGCTACACCTTC.